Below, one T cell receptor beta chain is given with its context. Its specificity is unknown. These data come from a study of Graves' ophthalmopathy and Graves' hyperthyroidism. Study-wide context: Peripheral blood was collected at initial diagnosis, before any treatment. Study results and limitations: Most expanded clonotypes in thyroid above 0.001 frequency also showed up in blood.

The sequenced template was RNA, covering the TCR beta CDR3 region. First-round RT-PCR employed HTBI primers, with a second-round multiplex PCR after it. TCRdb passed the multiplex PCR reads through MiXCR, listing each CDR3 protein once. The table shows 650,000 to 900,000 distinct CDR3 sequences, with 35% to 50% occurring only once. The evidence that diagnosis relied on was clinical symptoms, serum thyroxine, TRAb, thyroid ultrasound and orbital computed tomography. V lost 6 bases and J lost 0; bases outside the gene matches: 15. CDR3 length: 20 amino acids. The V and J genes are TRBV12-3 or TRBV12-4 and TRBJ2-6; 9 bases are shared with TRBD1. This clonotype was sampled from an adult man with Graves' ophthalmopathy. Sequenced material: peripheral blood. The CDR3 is CASSQGVFNRGHSGANVLTF. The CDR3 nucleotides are TGTGCCAGCAGCCAAGGCGTATTTAACAGGGGGCACTCTGGGGCCAACGTCCTGACTTTC.